This entry describes one T cell receptor (beta chain). What it binds is not known. The junction departs from germline at one end; a sequencing error may be responsible. TCRdb re-derived calls from the 5' RACE reads in MiXCR, one entry per CDR3 protein. The sample lists roughly 120,000 distinct CDR3 sequences, 7.4% occurring once. Germline V gene sequence: CDR1 MNHEY, CDR2 SMNVEV (reference sequence). The CDR3 consists of 17 residues. This record comes from a study of T cells after yellow fever vaccination. Study-level points and caveats: Clones that expanded after primary vaccination mostly reappeared after the booster (around 96% CD4, approximately 85% CD8).

This rearrangement joins TRBV27 to TRBJ2-2, with D possibly TRBD1 on 5 matching bases. This material consisted of CD4+ T cells sorted from PBMCs, taken about 10 days after the first yellow fever vaccination. The clonotype originates from a man younger than 30 who received the YFV17D yellow fever vaccine. The CDR3 spells CACSFRDGAPGPGELFF. The DNA of the CDR3 is TGTGCCTGCAGTTTTCGAGATGGGGCCCCAGGGCCCGGGGAGCTGTTTTTT.